The 16 T cell receptor beta chains presented below share a single source sample, sequenced in a study of blood T cell repertoires in COVID-19 (dated by TCRdb to between 2020 and 2021). The library was prepared using the immunoSEQ multiplex PCR assay. TCRdb took over this immuneACCESS table, retaining in-frame rearrangements with V and J assigned. Such tables are incomplete; in checked studies, under half of the missing clones stem from an unresolved V gene, and the remainder is unexplained. The sample data list approximately 210,000 clones, and around 81% of these were observed just once. Of the sample, about 4.5% falls within the top ten clones. The sequenced sample was PBMCs or T cells enriched from blood (not recorded which). The source of these receptors is a man aged 25 to 40 with acute COVID-19.

The chain combines TRBV7-9 with TRBJ1-5; possibly TRBD1 for D (6 bases). Germline V CDR1 and CDR2: SEHNR, FQNEAQ (reference sequence). The CDR3 runs to 15 residues. V was trimmed by 5 bases and J by 3 bases, leaving 14 bases between them. CDR3 sequence: CASSLKGGANQPQHF. CDR3 sequence (DNA): TGTGCCAGCAGCCTCAAAGGGGGGGCCAATCAGCCCCAGCATTTT.

Comments on this clone: Other DNA sequences in this specimen translate into the identical CDR3. The chain links TRBV5-1 to TRBJ1-1, with TRBD1 matching 7 bases. Looked up from germline, CDR1 is SGHRS and CDR2 is YFSETQ. V shed 4 bases, J shed 3 bases, and the junction held 6 bases outside the gene matches. This CDR3 region has 14 residues. CDR3 amino acids: CASSRGQSDTEAFF. CDR3 coding DNA: TGCGCCAGCAGCCGGGGACAGTCGGACACTGAAGCTTTCTTT.

The genes are TRBV14 and TRBJ2-3, with no clear D. Per germline, CDR1 SGHDN and CDR2 FVKESK. Trimming pared 4 bases from V and 6 bases from J, leaving 17 bases between. The CDR3 is 15 amino acids. CDR3 sequence reads: CASSPQFSSSDTQYF. CDR3 nucleotide sequence: TGTGCCAGCAGCCCTCAATTTAGTTCGTCGGATACGCAGTATTTT.

V and J are TRBV30 and TRBJ1-6; D is ambiguous. Germline loops: CDR1 GTSNPN, CDR2 SVGIG (reference sequence). The CDR3 is 14 residues long. Trimming took 2 bases from V and 13 from J, leaving 18 bases between them. The CDR3 DNA is TGTGCCTGGAGTTCGATCGAGGGAAGTTCGCCCCTCCACTTT. Its protein product is CAWSSIEGSSPLHF.

J is TRBJ2-5 and V is TRBV4-2; D is unclear. The CDR3 is 11 residues long. Trimming stripped 3 bases from V and 5 bases from J, with 4 bases between. CDR1 is LGHNA, CDR2 YNFKEQ, per germline. The CDR3 sequence: CASSQSETQYF. CDR3 in DNA: TGTGCCAGCAGCCAGAGCGAGACCCAGTACTTC.

This clone was seen a single time. The chain is built from TRBV19 and TRBJ1-2; tentatively, D is TRBD1 (5 bases). The CDR3 covers 17 residues. The ends were cut back, 5 bases at V and 1 base at J, with 20 bases in the middle. Germline-derived CDR1 and CDR2 are LNHDA and SQIVND (reference sequence). The CDR3 spells CASSPATRTGVNYGYTF. For the CDR3, the DNA is TGTGCCAGTAGTCCCGCCACACGTACGGGGGTTAACTATGGCTACACCTTC.

The V call is TRBV7-2, the J call TRBJ2-7; D perhaps matches TRBD1 (5 bases). Per the germline V gene, CDR1 is SGHTA and CDR2 is FQGNSA. This CDR3 is built from 13 residues. V was shortened by 2 bases and J by 7 bases, with 12 bases between the two germline ends. The CDR3 loop reads CASSLQGPLEQYF. The CDR3 DNA is TGTGCCAGCAGCTTACAGGGTCCCCTAGAGCAGTACTTC.

This clone was recorded only once. This chain links TRBV14 with TRBJ2-2, with 11 bases that match TRBD2. V shed 3 bases, J shed 8 bases, and the junction held 8 bases outside the gene matches. The germline V gene encodes CDR1 SGHDN and CDR2 FVKESK. This CDR3 spans 16 amino acids. Here the CDR3 reads CASSQGWTSGPGELFF. CDR3 nucleotides: TGTGCCAGCAGCCAGGGCTGGACTAGCGGGCCAGGGGAGCTGTTTTTT. Supplemented by reference TRBV14 and TRBJ2-2, the full variable domain reads EAGVTQFPSHSVIEKGQTVTLRCDPISGHDNLYWYRRVMGKEIKFLLHFVKESKQDESGMPNNRFLAERTGGTYSTLKVQPAELEDSGVYFCASSQGWTSGPGELFFGEGSRLTVL.

The chain uses TRBV5-1 and TRBJ1-1; 7 nucleotides match TRBD1. The ends lost 0 bases at V and 4 bases at J; junction bases unmatched: 6. CDR1 SGHRS and CDR2 YFSETQ come from the germline V gene. This CDR3 comprises 15 residues. The CDR3 is CASSLGGQRATEAFF. The CDR3 nucleotides are TGCGCCAGCAGCTTGGGGGGACAGAGGGCCACTGAAGCTTTCTTT.

V gene TRBV11-2 combines with J gene TRBJ2-2, with 7 bases matching TRBD2. CDR3 length: 14 residues. The V gene's germline CDR1 is SGHAT and CDR2 FQNNGV. The V segment lost 2 bases and the J segment 6 bases; nucleotides outside the gene matches: 3. The CDR3 region has the DNA TGTGCCAGCAGCTTATTCCGGGAGGCCGGGGAGCTGTTTTTT. As protein: CASSLFREAGELFF.

This clone appeared a few times. The V call is TRBV14, the J call TRBJ2-2; D is undetermined. This CDR3 spans 14 amino acids. Between the trimmed V and J ends, which lost 1 base and 4 bases, there was a span of 7 bases. Per the germline V gene, CDR1 is SGHDN and CDR2 is FVKESK. The CDR3 here is CASSQVRITGELFF. The CDR3 nucleotides are TGTGCCAGCAGCCAAGTCAGGATCACCGGGGAGCTGTTTTTT.

The rearrangement links TRBV18 to TRBJ1-1, with unresolved D. Germline V CDR1 and CDR2: KGHSH, LQKENI. The CDR3 is 16 amino acids. The ends were cut back, 2 bases at V and 0 bases at J, with 13 bases in the middle. The CDR3 protein is CASSPEHPVMNTEAFF. CDR3 nucleotides: TGTGCCAGCTCACCAGAACACCCAGTCATGAACACTGAAGCTTTCTTT.

There are a few counts of this clone. This chain joins TRBV2 and TRBJ1-5, with a weak D call TRBD1 (6 bases). This CDR3 region has 14 residues. Trimming left V 5 bases short and J 2 bases short, with 10 bases between. Per the germline V gene, CDR1 is SNHLY and CDR2 is FYNNEI. The CDR3 DNA reads TGTGCCAGCAGTTCTTACAGGGGCAATCAGCCCCAGCATTTT. Protein product: CASSSYRGNQPQHF.

This chain uses TRBV29-1 with TRBJ1-1; TRBD1 matches 7 bases. J gave up 4 bases and V 3 bases, and 5 bases lay outside the gene matches. The CDR3 has 13 residues. Germline assignment: CDR1 SQVTM and CDR2 ANQGSEA. Here the CDR3 reads CSVDGGGITEAFF. Here the CDR3 DNA reads TGCAGCGTTGATGGAGGGGGCATCACTGAAGCTTTCTTT.

The CDR3 sequence: CATSRGFSLGGVSGNTIYF. The CDR3 nucleotides read TGTGCCACCAGCAGAGGATTTTCATTGGGAGGGGTGTCTGGAAACACCATATATTTT. The chain links TRBV15 to TRBJ1-3; possibly TRBD1 for D (5 bases). Looked up from germline, CDR1 is LNHNV and CDR2 is YYDKDF (reference sequence). V lost 1 base to trimming and J lost 1 base, with 20 bases between them. This CDR3 spans 19 amino acids.

This rearrangement joins TRBV3-1 (or the pseudogene TRBV3-2) to TRBJ1-4, with D unresolved. The CDR3 runs to 14 residues. The V end was cut by 4 bases, the J end by 9 bases, with 15 bases between. Germline V gene data show CDR1 as LGHDT and CDR2 as YNNKEL (reference sequence). CDR3 amino acids: CASSLEGEVKKLFF. The CDR3 DNA reads as TGTGCCAGCAGCCTGGAGGGTGAGGTGAAAAAACTGTTTTTT.